This T cell receptor (beta chain) was profiled in a study of OX40 agonist ivuxolimab in advanced cancers. The wider study: Ivuxolimab was delivered to patients intravenously every 2 weeks at doses spanning 0.01 to 10 mg/kg. Study-wide results and limits: At doses 0.1 to 3.0 mg/kg, CD4+ and CD8+ clones expanded.

Germline-derived CDR1 and CDR2 are MNHEY and SVGAGI. Trimming pared 8 bases from V and 6 bases from J, leaving 18 bases between. The CDR3 covers 14 residues. Any history of autoimmune disease or systemic immunosuppression disqualified patients. Repertoires were generated with immunoSEQ multiplex PCR, while TCRdb's copy carries only in-frame clones and drops some. Among 94,000 or so clones, roughly four fifths were seen once, and the ten largest hold roughly 5.2%. About this clone itself: Its antigen is currently unknown.

The rearrangement links TRBV6-5 to TRBJ2-3; D possibly uses TRBD1 or TRBD2 (6 bases each). This receptor was identified in an adult with an advanced solid tumor such as melanoma, head and neck, liver or kidney cancer. The starting material was CD4+ or CD8+ T cells sorted from blood, obtained in a trial of the OX40 agonist ivuxolimab. CDR3: CASLGGPNRDTQYF. The CDR3 nucleotides read TGTGCCAGCCTAGGGGGGCCTAACAGGGATACGCAGTATTTT.